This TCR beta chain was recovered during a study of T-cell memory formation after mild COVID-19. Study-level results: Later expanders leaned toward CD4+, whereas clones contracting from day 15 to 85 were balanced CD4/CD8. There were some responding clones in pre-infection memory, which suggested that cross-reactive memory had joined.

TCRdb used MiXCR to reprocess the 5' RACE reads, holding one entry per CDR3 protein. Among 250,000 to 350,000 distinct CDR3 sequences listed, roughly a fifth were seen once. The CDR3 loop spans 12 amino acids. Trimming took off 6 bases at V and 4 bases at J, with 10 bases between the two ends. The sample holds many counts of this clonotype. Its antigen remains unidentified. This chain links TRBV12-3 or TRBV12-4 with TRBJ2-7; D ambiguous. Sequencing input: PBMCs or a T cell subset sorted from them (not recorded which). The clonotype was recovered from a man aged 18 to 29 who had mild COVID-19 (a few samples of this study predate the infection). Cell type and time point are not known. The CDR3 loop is CASSPRAYEQYF. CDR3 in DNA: TGTGCCAGCAGCCCACGAGCTTACGAGCAGTACTTC.